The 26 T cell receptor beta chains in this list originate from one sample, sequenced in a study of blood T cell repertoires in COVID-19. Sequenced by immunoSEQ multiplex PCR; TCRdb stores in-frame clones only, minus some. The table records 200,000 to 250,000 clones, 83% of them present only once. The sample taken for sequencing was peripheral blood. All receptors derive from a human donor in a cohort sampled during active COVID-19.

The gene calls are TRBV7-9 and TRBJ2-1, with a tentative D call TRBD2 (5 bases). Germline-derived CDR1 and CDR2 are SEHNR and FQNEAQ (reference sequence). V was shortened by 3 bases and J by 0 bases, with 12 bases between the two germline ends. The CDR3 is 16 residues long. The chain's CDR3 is CASSFWGVSSYNEQFF. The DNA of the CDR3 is TGTGCCAGCAGCTTCTGGGGAGTCAGCTCCTACAATGAGCAGTTCTTC.

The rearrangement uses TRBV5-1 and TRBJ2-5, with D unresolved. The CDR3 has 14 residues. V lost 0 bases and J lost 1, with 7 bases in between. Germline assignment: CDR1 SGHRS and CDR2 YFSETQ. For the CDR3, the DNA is TGCGCCAGCAGCTTGGACTCCTCCCAAGAGACCCAGTACTTC. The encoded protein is CASSLDSSQETQYF.

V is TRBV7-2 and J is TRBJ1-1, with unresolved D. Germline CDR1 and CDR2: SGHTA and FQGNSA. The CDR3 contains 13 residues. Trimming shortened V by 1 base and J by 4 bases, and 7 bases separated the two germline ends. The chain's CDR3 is CASSLDRSTEAFF. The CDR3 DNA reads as TGTGCCAGCAGCTTAGACAGAAGCACTGAAGCTTTCTTT.

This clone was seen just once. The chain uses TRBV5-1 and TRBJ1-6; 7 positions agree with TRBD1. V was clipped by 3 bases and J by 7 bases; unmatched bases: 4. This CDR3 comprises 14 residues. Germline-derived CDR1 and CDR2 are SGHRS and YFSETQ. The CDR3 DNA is TGCGCCAGCAGCTCCGGGACAGTCAATTCACCCCTCCACTTT. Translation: CASSSGTVNSPLHF.

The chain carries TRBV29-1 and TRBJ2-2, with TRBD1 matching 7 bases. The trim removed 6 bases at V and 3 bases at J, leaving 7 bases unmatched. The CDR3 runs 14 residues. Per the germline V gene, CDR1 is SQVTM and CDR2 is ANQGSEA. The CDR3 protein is CSVRRTGDTGELFF. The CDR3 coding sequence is TGCAGCGTCCGCCGTACAGGGGACACCGGGGAGCTGTTTTTT.

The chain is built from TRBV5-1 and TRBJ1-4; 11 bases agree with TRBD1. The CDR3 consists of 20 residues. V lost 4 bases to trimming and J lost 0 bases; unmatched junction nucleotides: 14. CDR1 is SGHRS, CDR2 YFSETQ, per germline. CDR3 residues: CASSLEGTGGVKATNEKLFF. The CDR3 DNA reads TGCGCCAGCAGCCTTGAAGGGACAGGGGGTGTCAAGGCAACTAATGAAAAACTGTTTTTT.

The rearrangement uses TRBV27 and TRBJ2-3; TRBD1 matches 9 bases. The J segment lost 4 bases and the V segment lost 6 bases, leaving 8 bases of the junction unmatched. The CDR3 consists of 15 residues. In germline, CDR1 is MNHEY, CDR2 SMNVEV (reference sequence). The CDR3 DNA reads TGTGCCAGCAGAGAACAGGGGGCGCGGGCAGATACGCAGTATTTT. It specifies CASREQGARADTQYF.

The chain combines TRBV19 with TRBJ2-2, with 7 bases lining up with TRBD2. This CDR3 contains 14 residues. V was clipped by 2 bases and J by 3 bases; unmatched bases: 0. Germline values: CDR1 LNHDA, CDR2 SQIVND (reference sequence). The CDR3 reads CASSIRGDTGELFF. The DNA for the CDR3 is TGTGCCAGTAGTATACGGGGGGACACCGGGGAGCTGTTTTTT.

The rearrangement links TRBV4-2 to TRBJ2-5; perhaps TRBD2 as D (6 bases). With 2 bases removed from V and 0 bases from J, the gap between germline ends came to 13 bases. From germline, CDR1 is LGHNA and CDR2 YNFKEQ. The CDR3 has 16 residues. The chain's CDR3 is CASSQSRGLYQETQYF. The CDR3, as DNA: TGTGCCAGCAGCCAATCTCGGGGACTGTACCAAGAGACCCAGTACTTC.

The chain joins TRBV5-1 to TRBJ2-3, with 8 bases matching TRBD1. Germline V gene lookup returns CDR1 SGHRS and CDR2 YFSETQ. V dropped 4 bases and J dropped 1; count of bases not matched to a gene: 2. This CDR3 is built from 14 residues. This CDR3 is CASSGTGRTDTQYF. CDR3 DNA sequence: TGCGCCAGCAGCGGGACAGGCCGCACAGATACGCAGTATTTT.

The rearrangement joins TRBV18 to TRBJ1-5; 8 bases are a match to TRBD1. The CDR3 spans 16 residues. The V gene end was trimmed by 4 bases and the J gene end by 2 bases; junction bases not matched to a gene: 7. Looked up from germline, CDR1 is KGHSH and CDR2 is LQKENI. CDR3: CASSRTGQGGNQPQHF. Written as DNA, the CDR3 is TGTGCCAGCTCACGAACCGGACAGGGTGGCAATCAGCCCCAGCATTTT.

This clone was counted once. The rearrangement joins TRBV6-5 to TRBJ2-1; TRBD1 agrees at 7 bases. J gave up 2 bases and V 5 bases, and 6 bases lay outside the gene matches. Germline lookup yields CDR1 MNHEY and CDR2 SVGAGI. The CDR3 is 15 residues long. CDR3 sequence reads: CASSTPQGAYNEQFF. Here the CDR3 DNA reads TGTGCCAGCAGTACGCCTCAGGGGGCCTACAATGAGCAGTTCTTC.

CDR3 DNA sequence: TGTGCCACCAGCAGAGACCCGGGGGTTTATAGCAATCAGCCCCAGCATTTT. It codes for CATSRDPGVYSNQPQHF. The chain links TRBV15 to TRBJ1-5; possibly TRBD1 for D (5 bases). CDR1 is LNHNV and CDR2 is YYDKDF in the germline V gene (reference sequence). This CDR3 is built from 17 residues. V shed 0 bases and J shed 0 bases, with 12 bases lying between them.

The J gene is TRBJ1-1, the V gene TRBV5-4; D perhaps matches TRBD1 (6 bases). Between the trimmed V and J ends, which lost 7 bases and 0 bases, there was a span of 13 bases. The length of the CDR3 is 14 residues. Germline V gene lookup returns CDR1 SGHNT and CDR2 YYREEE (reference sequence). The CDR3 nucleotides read TGTGCCAGCCGGGGGGCATCCTTGAACACTGAAGCTTTCTTT. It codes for CASRGASLNTEAFF. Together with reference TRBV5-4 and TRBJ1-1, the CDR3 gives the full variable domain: ETGVTQSPTHLIKTRGQQVTLRCSSQSGHNTVSWYQQALGQGPQFIFQYYREEENGRGNFPPRFSGLQFPNYSSELNVNALELDDSALYLCASRGASLNTEAFFGQGTRLTVV.

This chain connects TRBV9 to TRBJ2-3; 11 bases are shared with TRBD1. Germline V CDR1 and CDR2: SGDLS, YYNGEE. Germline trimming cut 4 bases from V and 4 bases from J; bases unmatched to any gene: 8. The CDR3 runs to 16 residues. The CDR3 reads CASSLQGQGVSDTQYF. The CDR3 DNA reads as TGTGCCAGCAGCCTCCAGGGACAGGGGGTCTCAGATACGCAGTATTTT.

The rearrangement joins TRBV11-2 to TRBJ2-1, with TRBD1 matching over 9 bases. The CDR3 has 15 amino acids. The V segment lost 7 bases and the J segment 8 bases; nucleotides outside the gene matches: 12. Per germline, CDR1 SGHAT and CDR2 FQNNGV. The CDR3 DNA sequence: TGTGCCAGCACCCTACCCGGGACAGGGTATCATGAGCAGTTCTTC. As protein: CASTLPGTGYHEQFF.

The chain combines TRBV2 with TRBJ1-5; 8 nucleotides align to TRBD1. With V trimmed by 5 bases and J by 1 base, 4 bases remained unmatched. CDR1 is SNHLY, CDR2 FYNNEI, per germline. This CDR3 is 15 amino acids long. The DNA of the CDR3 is TGTGCCAGCAGTCGACAGGGGCCGAGCAATCAGCCCCAGCATTTT. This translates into CASSRQGPSNQPQHF.

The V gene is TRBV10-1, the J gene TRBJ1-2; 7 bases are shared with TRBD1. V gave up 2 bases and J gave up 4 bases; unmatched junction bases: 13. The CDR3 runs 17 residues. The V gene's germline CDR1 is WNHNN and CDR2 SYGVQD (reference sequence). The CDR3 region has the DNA TGCGCCAGCAGTGAGGGGACAGTGAACGCTCAACCCTATGGCTACACCTTC. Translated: CASSEGTVNAQPYGYTF.

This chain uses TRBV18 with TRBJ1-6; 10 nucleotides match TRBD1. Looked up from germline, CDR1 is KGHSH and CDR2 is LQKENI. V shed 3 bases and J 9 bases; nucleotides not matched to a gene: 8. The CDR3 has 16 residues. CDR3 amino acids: CASSPKPGQGTSPLHF. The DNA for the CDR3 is TGTGCCAGCTCACCGAAACCGGGACAGGGGACTTCACCCCTCCACTTT.

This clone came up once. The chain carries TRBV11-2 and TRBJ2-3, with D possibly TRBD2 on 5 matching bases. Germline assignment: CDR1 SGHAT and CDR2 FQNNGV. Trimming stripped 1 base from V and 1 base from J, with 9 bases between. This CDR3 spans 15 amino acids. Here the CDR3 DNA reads TGTGCCAGCAGCTTAGTCGGGGATGGCACAGATACGCAGTATTTT. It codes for CASSLVGDGTDTQYF.

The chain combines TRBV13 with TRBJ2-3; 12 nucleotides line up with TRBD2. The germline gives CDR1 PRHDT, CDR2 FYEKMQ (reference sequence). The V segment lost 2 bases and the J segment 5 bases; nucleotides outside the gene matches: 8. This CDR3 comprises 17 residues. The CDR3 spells CASSLYRLAGEGDTQYF. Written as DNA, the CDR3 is TGTGCCAGCAGCTTATATCGACTAGCGGGGGAGGGAGATACGCAGTATTTT.

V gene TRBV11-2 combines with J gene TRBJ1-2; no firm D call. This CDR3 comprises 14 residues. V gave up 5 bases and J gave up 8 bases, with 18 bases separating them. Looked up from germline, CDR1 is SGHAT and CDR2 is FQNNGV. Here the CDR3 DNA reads TGTGCCAGCAGCCTCCCCCGGTACCTGGGCGGCTACACCTTC. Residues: CASSLPRYLGGYTF.

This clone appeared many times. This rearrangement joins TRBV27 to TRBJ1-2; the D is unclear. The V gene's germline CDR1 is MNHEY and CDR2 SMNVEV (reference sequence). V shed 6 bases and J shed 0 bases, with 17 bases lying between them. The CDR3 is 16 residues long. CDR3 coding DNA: TGTGCCAGCAGCCTAACGCGTCAACGAACTAACTATGGCTACACCTTC. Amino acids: CASSLTRQRTNYGYTF.

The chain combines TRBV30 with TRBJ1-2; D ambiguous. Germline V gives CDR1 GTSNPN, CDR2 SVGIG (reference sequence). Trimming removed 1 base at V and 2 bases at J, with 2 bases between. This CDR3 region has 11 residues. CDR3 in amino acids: CAWSANYGYTF. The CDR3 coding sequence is TGTGCCTGGAGTGCAAACTATGGCTACACCTTC.

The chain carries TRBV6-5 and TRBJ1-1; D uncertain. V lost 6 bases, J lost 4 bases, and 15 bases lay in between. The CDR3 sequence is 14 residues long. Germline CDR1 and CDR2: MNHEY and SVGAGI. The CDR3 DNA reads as TGTGCCAGCAGGGTGCAGGCCTTGGGCACTGAAGCTTTCTTT. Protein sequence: CASRVQALGTEAFF.

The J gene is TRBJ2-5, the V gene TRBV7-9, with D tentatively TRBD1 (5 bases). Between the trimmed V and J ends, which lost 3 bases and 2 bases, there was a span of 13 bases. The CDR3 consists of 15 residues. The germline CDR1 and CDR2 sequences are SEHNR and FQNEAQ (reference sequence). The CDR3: CASSLLRQYQETQYF. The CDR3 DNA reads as TGTGCCAGCAGCTTGCTGAGACAGTATCAAGAGACCCAGTACTTC.